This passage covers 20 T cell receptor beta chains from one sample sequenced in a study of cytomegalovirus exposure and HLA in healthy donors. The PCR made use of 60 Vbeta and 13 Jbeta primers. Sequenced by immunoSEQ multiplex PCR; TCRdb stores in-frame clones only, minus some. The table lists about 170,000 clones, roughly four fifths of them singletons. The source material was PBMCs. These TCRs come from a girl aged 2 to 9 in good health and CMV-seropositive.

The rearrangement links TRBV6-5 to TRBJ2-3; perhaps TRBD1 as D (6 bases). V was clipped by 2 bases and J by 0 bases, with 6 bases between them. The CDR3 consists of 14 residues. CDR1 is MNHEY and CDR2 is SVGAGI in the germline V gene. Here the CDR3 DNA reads TGTGCCAGCAGTTACGACAGGAGCACAGATACGCAGTATTTT. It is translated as CASSYDRSTDTQYF.

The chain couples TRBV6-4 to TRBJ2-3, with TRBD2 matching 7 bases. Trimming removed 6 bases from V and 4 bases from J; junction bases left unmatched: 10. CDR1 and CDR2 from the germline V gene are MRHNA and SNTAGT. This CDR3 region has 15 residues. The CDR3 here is CASSEEGRASDTQYF. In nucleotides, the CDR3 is TGTGCCAGCAGCGAGGAGGGGAGGGCCTCAGATACGCAGTATTTT.

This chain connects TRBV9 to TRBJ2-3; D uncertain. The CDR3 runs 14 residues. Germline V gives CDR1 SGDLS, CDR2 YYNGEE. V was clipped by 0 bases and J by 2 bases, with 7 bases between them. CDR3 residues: CASSVGQITDTQYF. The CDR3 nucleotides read TGTGCCAGCAGCGTAGGGCAGATCACAGATACGCAGTATTTT.

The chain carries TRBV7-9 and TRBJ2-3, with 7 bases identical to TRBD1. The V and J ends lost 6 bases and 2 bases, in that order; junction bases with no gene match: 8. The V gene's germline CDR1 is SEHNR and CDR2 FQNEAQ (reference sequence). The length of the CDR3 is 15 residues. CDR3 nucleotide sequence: TGTGCCAGCAGTCTTACCGGGACAGTCACAGATACGCAGTATTTT. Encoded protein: CASSLTGTVTDTQYF.

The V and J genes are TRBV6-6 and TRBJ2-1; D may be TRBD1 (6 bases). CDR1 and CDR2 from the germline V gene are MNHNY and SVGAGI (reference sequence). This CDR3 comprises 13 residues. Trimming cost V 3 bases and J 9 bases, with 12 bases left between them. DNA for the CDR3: TGTGCCAGCAGTTATTCCTCAGGGGCTGAGCAGTTCTTC. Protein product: CASSYSSGAEQFF.

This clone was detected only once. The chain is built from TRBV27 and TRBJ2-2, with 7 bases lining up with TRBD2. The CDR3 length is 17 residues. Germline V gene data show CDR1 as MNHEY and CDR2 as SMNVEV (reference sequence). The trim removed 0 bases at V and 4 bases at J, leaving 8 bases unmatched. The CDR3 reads CASSLSMRELITGELFF. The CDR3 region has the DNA TGTGCCAGCAGTTTATCGATGCGGGAGCTCATCACCGGGGAGCTGTTTTTT.

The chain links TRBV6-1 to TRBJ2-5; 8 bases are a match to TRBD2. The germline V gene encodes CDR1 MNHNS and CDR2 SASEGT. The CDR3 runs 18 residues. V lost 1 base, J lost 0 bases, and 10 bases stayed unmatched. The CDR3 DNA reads TGTGCCAGCAGTGAAGGCGGGTTGCCTAGCGGGTACCAAGAGACCCAGTACTTC. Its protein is CASSEGGLPSGYQETQYF.

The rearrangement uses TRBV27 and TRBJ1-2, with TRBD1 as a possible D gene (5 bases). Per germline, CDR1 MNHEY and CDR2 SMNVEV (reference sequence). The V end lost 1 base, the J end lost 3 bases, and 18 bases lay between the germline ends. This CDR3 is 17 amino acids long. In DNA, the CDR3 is TGTGCCAGCAGTTTATTAGGACCCAGGGCAGACTACTATGGCTACACCTTC. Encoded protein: CASSLLGPRADYYGYTF.

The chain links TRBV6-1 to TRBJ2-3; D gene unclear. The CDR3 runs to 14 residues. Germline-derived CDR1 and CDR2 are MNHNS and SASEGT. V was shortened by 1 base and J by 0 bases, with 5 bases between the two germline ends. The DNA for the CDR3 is TGTGCCAGCAGTGAAGAGAGGAGCACAGATACGCAGTATTTT. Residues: CASSEERSTDTQYF.

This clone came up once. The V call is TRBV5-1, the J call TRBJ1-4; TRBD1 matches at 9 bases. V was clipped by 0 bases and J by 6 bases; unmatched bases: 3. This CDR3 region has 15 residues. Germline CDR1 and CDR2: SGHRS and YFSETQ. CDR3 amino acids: CASSLAGTGHEKLFF. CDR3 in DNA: TGCGCCAGCAGCTTGGCCGGGACAGGGCATGAAAAACTGTTTTTT.

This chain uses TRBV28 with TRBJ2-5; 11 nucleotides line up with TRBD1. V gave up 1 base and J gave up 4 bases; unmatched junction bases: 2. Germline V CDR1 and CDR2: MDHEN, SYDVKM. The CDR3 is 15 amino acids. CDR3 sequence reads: CASSLLGQGGETQYF. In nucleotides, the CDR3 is TGTGCCAGCAGTTTATTGGGACAGGGGGGAGAGACCCAGTACTTC.

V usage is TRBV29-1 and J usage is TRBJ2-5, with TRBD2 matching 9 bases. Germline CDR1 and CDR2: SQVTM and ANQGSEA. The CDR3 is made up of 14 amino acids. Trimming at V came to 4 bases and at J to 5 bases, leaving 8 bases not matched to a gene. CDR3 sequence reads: CSVVGREGAETQYF. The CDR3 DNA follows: TGCAGCGTTGTCGGGCGGGAGGGCGCGGAGACCCAGTACTTC.

The CDR3 here is CASSLGQGPEAFF. As DNA, the CDR3 is TGTGCCAGCAGCTTGGGACAGGGCCCCGAAGCTTTCTTT. The chain recombines TRBV5-4 with TRBJ1-1; 7 nucleotides match TRBD1. The V gene's germline CDR1 is SGHNT and CDR2 YYREEE (reference sequence). The ends lost 0 bases at V and 8 bases at J; junction bases unmatched: 4. The CDR3 runs to 13 residues. The full variable domain, with the rest looked up from reference TRBV5-4 and TRBJ1-1, is ETGVTQSPTHLIKTRGQQVTLRCSSQSGHNTVSWYQQALGQGPQFIFQYYREEENGRGNFPPRFSGLQFPNYSSELNVNALELDDSALYLCASSLGQGPEAFFGQGTRLTVV.

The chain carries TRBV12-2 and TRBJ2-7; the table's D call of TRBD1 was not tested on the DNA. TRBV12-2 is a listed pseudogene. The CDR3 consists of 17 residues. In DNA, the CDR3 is TGTGCAAGTTCACCTAGGGTGAGGTGGGGACAGTCATCCGGGGAGTACTTC. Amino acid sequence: CASSPRVRWGQSSGEYF.

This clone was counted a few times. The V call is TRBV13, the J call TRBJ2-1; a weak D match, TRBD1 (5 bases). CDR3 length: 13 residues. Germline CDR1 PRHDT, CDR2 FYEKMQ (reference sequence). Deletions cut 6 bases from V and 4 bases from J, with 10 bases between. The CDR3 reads CASRPAGYNEQFF. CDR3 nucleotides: TGTGCCAGCAGACCGGCAGGGTACAATGAGCAGTTCTTC.

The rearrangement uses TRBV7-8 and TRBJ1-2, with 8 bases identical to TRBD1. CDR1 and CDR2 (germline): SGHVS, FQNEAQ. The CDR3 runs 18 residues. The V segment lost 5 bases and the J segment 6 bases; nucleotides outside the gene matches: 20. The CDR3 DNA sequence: TGTGCCAGCAGCACAAGAAACGGGACAGGCGGCTGGTGGCATGGCTACACCTTC. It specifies CASSTRNGTGGWWHGYTF.

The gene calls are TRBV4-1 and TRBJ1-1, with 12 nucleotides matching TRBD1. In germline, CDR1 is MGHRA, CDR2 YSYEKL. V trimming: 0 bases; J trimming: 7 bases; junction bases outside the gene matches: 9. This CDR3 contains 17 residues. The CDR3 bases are TGCGCCAGCAGCCAAGATCCTCAGGGACAGGGGGCGTTTGAAGCTTTCTTT. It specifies CASSQDPQGQGAFEAFF.

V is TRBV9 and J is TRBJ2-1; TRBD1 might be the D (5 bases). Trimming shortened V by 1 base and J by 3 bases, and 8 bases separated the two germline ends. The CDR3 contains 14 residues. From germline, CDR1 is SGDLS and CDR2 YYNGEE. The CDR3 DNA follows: TGTGCCAGCAGCGTAAGGACAAACTACAATGAGCAGTTCTTC. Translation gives CASSVRTNYNEQFF.

CDR3 protein: CSVLEQGGGTEAFF. CDR3 in DNA: TGCAGCGTTCTGGAACAGGGGGGGGGCACTGAAGCTTTCTTT. The chain has TRBV29-1 and TRBJ1-1; 8 nucleotides match TRBD1. The CDR3 has 14 residues. Germline CDR1 reads SQVTM; CDR2 reads ANQGSEA. With 5 bases clipped from V and 4 bases from J, the junction kept 9 bases outside the gene matches.

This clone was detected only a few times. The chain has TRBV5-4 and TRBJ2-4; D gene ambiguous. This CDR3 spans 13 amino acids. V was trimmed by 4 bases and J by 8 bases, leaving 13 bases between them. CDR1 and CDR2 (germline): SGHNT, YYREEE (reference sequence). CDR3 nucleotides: TGTGCCAGCAGCCTCGAACCATCGGACATTCAGTACTTC. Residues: CASSLEPSDIQYF.